Listed below are T cell receptor beta chains from one sample, sequenced in a study of blood T cell repertoires in COVID-19. Libraries were prepared by immunoSEQ multiplex PCR; TCRdb keeps only in-frame clonotypes and omits some of them. The sample includes some 130,000 clones, 75% to 90% of them seen just once. Sequenced: peripheral blood. All receptors come from a man aged 60 to 69 with COVID-19, enrolled during active disease. The CDR3 runs from the conserved cysteine through the conserved F or W. D genes are given only for firm matches. A clone size is listed for some rows: how often the clone was seen (once, few, many), or a class if it is expanded.

j_call clone_size v_call d_call cdr3_aa cdr3_nt
TRBJ2-5 NA TRBV10-2 NA CASSSGPEGTQYF TGCGCCAGCAGTTCCGGACCGGAGGGGACCCAGTACTTC
TRBJ2-5 NA TRBV7-8 TRBD1 CASSFLPGQGEETQYF TGTGCCAGCAGCTTTCTCCCGGGACAGGGGGAAGAGACCCAGTACTTC
TRBJ2-5 NA TRBV7-7 TRBD2 CASSFGLAGEETQYF TGTGCCAGCAGCTTCGGACTAGCGGGGGAAGAGACCCAGTACTTC
TRBJ1-2 NA TRBV23-1 NA CASTQQGHGYTF TGCGCCAGCACACAACAGGGACATGGCTACACCTTC
TRBJ2-7 few TRBV6-5 TRBD1 CASSRTRDRVSEQYF TGTGCCAGCAGTCGTACGCGGGACAGGGTGAGCGAGCAGTACTTC
TRBJ1-6 NA TRBV5-1 NA CASSPGVVNSPLHF TGCGCCAGCAGCCCAGGGGTGGTTAATTCACCCCTCCACTTT
TRBJ1-5 NA TRBV15 NA CATSRVSQGNQPQHF TGTGCCACCAGCAGAGTTTCACAGGGCAATCAGCCCCAGCATTTT
TRBJ1-3 NA TRBV11-2 NA CASSPLSGPGNTIYF TGTGCCAGCAGCCCCCTCAGTGGCCCCGGAAACACCATATATTTT
TRBJ2-7 NA TRBV6-5 TRBD2 CASSYLAGPLGEQYF TGTGCCAGCAGTTACCTAGCGGGGCCTCTGGGGGAGCAGTACTTC
TRBJ1-4 NA TRBV5-4 NA CASSLGQVNEKLFF TGTGCCAGCAGCTTGGGGCAGGTTAATGAAAAACTGTTTTTT
TRBJ1-4 few TRBV29-1 NA CSVERGGKLFF TGCAGCGTTGAAAGGGGCGGAAAACTGTTTTTT
TRBJ1-5 NA TRBV5-5 NA CASSLEQLSNQPQHF TGTGCCAGCAGCTTGGAACAGCTTAGCAATCAGCCCCAGCATTTT
TRBJ2-7 NA TRBV11-2 TRBD2 CASSLNLGLGADEQYF TGTGCCAGCAGCTTAAATTTGGGACTAGGAGCGGACGAGCAGTACTTC
TRBJ1-1 NA TRBV9 NA CASSIRGNTEAFF TGTGCCAGCAGCATAAGGGGGAACACTGAAGCTTTCTTT
TRBJ1-2 NA TRBV19 TRBD1 CASSPLTGGNYGYTF TGTGCCAGTAGTCCCCTGACAGGGGGGAACTATGGCTACACCTTC
TRBJ1-1 once TRBV6-5 TRBD1 CASSSGRQGRAFF TGTGCCAGCAGTTCCGGAAGACAGGGGAGAGCTTTCTTT
TRBJ2-7 NA TRBV6-5 TRBD2 CASRLSGATSYEQYF TGTGCCAGCAGACTTAGCGGGGCCACCTCCTACGAGCAGTACTTC
TRBJ1-3 NA TRBV28 NA CASSLRSIRTLSRNTIYF TGTGCCAGCAGTTTGCGTAGTATCAGGACATTGAGTCGGAACACCATATATTTT
TRBJ2-7 NA TRBV9 TRBD1 CASSVVDRGRLYEQYF TGTGCCAGCAGCGTAGTTGACAGGGGGCGCCTCTACGAGCAGTACTTC
TRBJ1-2 NA TRBV14 NA CASSPLGGDYGYTF TGTGCCAGCAGCCCCCTGGGAGGCGACTATGGCTACACCTTC
TRBJ1-2 NA TRBV21-1 NA CASSSQTGSNYGYTF TGTGCCAGCAGCTCCCAGACAGGATCAAACTATGGCTACACCTTC
TRBJ2-3 NA TRBV13 TRBD2 CASSPPGIAGNTDTQYF TGTGCCAGCAGCCCCCCCGGAATAGCGGGTAACACAGATACGCAGTATTTT
TRBJ1-1 NA TRBV30 TRBD1 CAWSLGQGGMNTEAFF TGTGCCTGGAGTCTCGGTCAGGGGGGCATGAACACTGAAGCTTTCTTT
TRBJ2-3 NA TRBV9 TRBD2 CASKGSGNTQYF TGTGCCAGCAAAGGGAGCGGGAATACGCAGTATTTT
TRBJ2-1 NA TRBV10-3 NA CAIEAGYNEQFF TGTGCCATCGAGGCGGGGTACAATGAGCAGTTCTTC
TRBJ1-2 NA TRBV6-2/TRBV6-3 TRBD1 CASSYGTGAGYTF TGTGCCAGCAGTTACGGGACAGGGGCTGGCTACACCTTC
TRBJ1-2 NA TRBV12-3/TRBV12-4 NA CASSLGFQGSYTF TGTGCCAGCAGCCTAGGGTTCCAGGGGAGCTACACCTTC
TRBJ2-5 NA TRBV2 NA CASRRGETQYF TGTGCCAGCCGAAGAGGGGAGACCCAGTACTTC
TRBJ2-3 NA TRBV7-6 NA CASSLDPGTDTQYF TGTGCCAGCAGCTTAGACCCAGGGACAGATACGCAGTATTTT
TRBJ1-1 NA TRBV5-1 TRBD1 CASSRIRTGANTEAFF TGCGCCAGCAGCCGAATCAGGACAGGGGCGAACACTGAAGCTTTCTTT
TRBJ1-2 NA TRBV19 TRBD1 CASNTGEGYTF TGTGCCAGTAATACAGGGGAGGGCTACACCTTC
TRBJ1-4 NA TRBV9 NA CASSESEATNEKLFF TGTGCCAGCAGCGAGTCAGAGGCAACTAATGAAAAACTGTTTTTT
TRBJ2-5 NA TRBV10-3 NA CAIRDSNQETQYF TGTGCCATCCGAGACTCAAACCAAGAGACCCAGTACTTC
TRBJ1-1 once TRBV30 NA CAWTGTRDTEAFF TGTGCCTGGACCGGGACTAGGGACACTGAAGCTTTCTTT
TRBJ2-5 NA TRBV29-1 NA CSVDRVLETQYF TGCAGCGTTGATCGGGTTCTGGAGACCCAGTACTTC
TRBJ2-3 NA TRBV25-1 NA CASSEWAGGNTQYF TGTGCCAGCAGTGAATGGGCCGGAGGGAATACGCAGTATTTT
TRBJ2-7 NA TRBV14 TRBD1 CASRRQGSYEQYF TGTGCCAGCAGGCGACAGGGATCCTACGAGCAGTACTTC
TRBJ2-1 NA TRBV3-1/TRBV3-2 TRBD1 CASSRTGERDEQFF TGTGCCAGCAGCCGGACAGGGGAAAGGGATGAGCAGTTCTTC
TRBJ1-5 NA TRBV12-5 NA CASGLPDQPQHF TGTGCTAGTGGTTTGCCGGATCAGCCCCAGCATTTT
TRBJ2-3 NA TRBV24-1 TRBD2 CATSDISGGADTQYF TGTGCCACCAGTGATATTAGCGGGGGTGCAGATACGCAGTATTTT
TRBJ2-7 NA TRBV19 NA CASSISGTNIGGLYEQYF TGTGCCAGTAGTATCTCCGGGACAAATATAGGAGGCCTCTACGAGCAGTACTTC
TRBJ2-7 NA TRBV3-1/TRBV3-2 NA CASSQDERRGLWYEQYF TGTGCCAGCAGCCAAGATGAGCGTCGCGGTCTTTGGTACGAGCAGTACTTC
TRBJ1-4 NA TRBV2 NA CASSIDRNTNEKLFF TGTGCCAGCAGTATAGACAGGAACACTAATGAAAAACTGTTTTTT